This is a list of T cell receptor beta chains from one sample in a study of T cell responses to AZD1222 COVID-19 vaccine. Clones were read by immunoSEQ multiplex PCR, and TCRdb kept only the in-frame ones, dropping some. This sample carries 110,000 or so clones, about 86% of them seen once, and the ten largest clones take approximately 16%. The sequencing here drew on peripheral blood, taken 28 days after the second AZD1222 dose. The receptors were gathered from an adult who received the AZD1222 COVID-19 vaccine. CDR3s include the opening cysteine and the closing phenylalanine or tryptophan. The D gene is left open where the match is weak. Where a row states a size, it is once, few, many or the class of an expanded clone; other rows omit it.

CDR3 DNA,CDR3 protein,J gene,clone size,D gene,V gene
TGTGCCAGCTCGCCGAGACAGGGGGCGGACACTGAAGCTTTCTTT,CASSPRQGADTEAFF,TRBJ1-1,NA,TRBD1,TRBV18
TGTGCCAGCAGCGCAACCGGGACTTCGGGGAATGAGCAGTTCTTC,CASSATGTSGNEQFF,TRBJ2-1,NA,NA,TRBV9
TGTGCCAGCAGCGTGGAGGGAAATGGCTACACCTTC,CASSVEGNGYTF,TRBJ1-2,NA,NA,TRBV9
TGTGCCAGCAGCTTGGAAGGGGGGAGGGGAGAGACCCAGTACTTC,CASSLEGGRGETQYF,TRBJ2-5,NA,NA,TRBV7-9
TGTGCCAGTAGGGCAGGGGCGCCCCTCTACGAGCAGTACTTC,CASRAGAPLYEQYF,TRBJ2-7,once,NA,TRBV19
TGCGCCAGCAGCTTGGGGGGGTTATCTTATGGCTACACCTTC,CASSLGGLSYGYTF,TRBJ1-2,NA,NA,TRBV5-1
TGTGCCAGCAGCCCTAACACCGGGGAGCTGTTTTTT,CASSPNTGELFF,TRBJ2-2,NA,NA,TRBV27
TGTGCCAGCAGTTCTGGACAGGGAAATTGGGCCTATGGCTACACCTTC,CASSSGQGNWAYGYTF,TRBJ1-2,NA,TRBD1,TRBV28
TGTGCCTGGAGGTGGGGGACTAGCGGGATCAGGTTGTTCTTC,CAWRWGTSGIRLFF,TRBJ2-1,NA,TRBD2,TRBV30
TGCGCCAGCAGCATCAACAATGAGCAGTTCTTC,CASSINNEQFF,TRBJ2-1,NA,NA,TRBV5-1
TGTGCCAGTAGTACGATTGACAGAATGAACACTGAAGCTTTCTTT,CASSTIDRMNTEAFF,TRBJ1-1,NA,NA,TRBV19
TGTGCCAGCACCCTGGGATTAGCGGGCACAGATACGCAGTATTTT,CASTLGLAGTDTQYF,TRBJ2-3,few,NA,TRBV2
TGTGCCAGCAGCGCCCTCCTGGGGGGCTCAGGAAACACCATATATTTT,CASSALLGGSGNTIYF,TRBJ1-3,NA,NA,TRBV21-1
TGTGCCAGCAGCCAGACACAGGGGAACTATGGCTACACCTTC,CASSQTQGNYGYTF,TRBJ1-2,NA,TRBD1,TRBV16
TGTGCCAGTAGTTTGACAGAGAACTATGGCTACACCTTC,CASSLTENYGYTF,TRBJ1-2,NA,NA,TRBV19